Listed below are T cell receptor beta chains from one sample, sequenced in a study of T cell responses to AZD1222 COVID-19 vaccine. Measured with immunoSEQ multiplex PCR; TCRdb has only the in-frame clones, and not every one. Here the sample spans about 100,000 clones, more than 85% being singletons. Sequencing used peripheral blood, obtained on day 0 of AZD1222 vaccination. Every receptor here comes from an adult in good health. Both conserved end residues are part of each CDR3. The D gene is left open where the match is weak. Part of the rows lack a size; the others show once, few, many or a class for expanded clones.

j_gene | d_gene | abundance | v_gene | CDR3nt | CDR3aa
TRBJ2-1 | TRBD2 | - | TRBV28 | TGTGCCAGCAGTTTACCTAGCGGGGGGGCCGTCGAGGAGCAGTTCTTC | CASSLPSGGAVEEQFF
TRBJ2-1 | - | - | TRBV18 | TGTGCCAGCTCACCAGAGGGGGTACCCTACAATGAGCAGTTCTTC | CASSPEGVPYNEQFF
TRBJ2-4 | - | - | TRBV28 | TGTGCCAGCAGTTTGCCCCCCGGGACGACCAAAAACATTCAGTACTTC | CASSLPPGTTKNIQYF
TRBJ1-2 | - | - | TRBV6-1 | TGTGCCAGCAGTGAATGGGGAATGGGCGGCTACACCTTC | CASSEWGMGGYTF
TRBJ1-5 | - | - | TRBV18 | TGTGCCAGCTCACCACCGTGGCAGGGGAGTCAGCCCCAGCATTTT | CASSPPWQGSQPQHF
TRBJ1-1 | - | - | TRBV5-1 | TGCGCCAGCAGCTTGTATGGGCAGCCGAACACTGAAGCTTTCTTT | CASSLYGQPNTEAFF
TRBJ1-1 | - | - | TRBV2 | TGTGCCAGCCAAGTGATCACTGAAGCTTTCTTT | CASQVITEAFF
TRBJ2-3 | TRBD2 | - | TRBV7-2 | TGTGCCAGCAGCCGCCAAGGACTAGCGAACACAGATACGCAGTATTTT | CASSRQGLANTDTQYF
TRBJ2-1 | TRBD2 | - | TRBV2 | TGTGCCAGCACCGTCCCGGGACTAGCATTCAATGAGCAGTTCTTC | CASTVPGLAFNEQFF
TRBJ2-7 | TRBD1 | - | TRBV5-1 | TGCGCCAGCAGCTTGGGACAGGGGGCGCCAGGGCAGTACTTC | CASSLGQGAPGQYF
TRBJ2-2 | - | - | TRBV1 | TGCACCAGCAGCCAAACCCTAGCCCGACCGAACACCGAGGAGCTGTTTTTT | CTSSQTLARPNTEELFF
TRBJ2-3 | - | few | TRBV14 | TGTGCCAGCAGCCAAGATTATAGGGATATCAAGCAGTATTTT | CASSQDYRDIKQYF
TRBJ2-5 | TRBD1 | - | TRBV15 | TGTGCCACCGGGCCGGGACAGGGGAGATCGAAGCAGGAGACCCAGTACTTC | CATGPGQGRSKQETQYF
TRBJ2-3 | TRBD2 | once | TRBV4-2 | TGTGCCAGCAGCCCCGCCGGGACTAGCGGGGGTGGAGATACGCAGTATTTT | CASSPAGTSGGGDTQYF
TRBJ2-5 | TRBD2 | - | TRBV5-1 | TGCGCCAGCAGCTTACTCGGGACTAGCGATGAGACCCAGTACTTC | CASSLLGTSDETQYF
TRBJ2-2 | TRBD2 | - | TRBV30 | TGTGCCTGGAGTGTGGGGACTAGCGGGGGGGAGCTGTTTTTT | CAWSVGTSGGELFF
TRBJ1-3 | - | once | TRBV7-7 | TGTGCTAGCAGCTCCTCTAGTGGAAACACCATATATTTT | CASSSSSGNTIYF
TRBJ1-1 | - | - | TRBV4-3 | TGCGCCAGCAGCCAAGATCGTCAGGGAGGCCGGTCGGCTTTCTTT | CASSQDRQGGRSAFF
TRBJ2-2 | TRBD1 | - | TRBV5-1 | TGCGCCAGCAGCGGCGACAGGGGAGTGGGGACCGGGGAGCTGTTTTTT | CASSGDRGVGTGELFF
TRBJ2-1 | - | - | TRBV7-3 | TGTGCCAGCAGCTTGACCGTTTACAATGAGCAGTTCTTC | CASSLTVYNEQFF
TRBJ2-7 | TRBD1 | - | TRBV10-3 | TGTGCCATCAGTCAACCTCAGGGGGCGCCTCTCTACGAGCAGTACTTC | CAISQPQGAPLYEQYF
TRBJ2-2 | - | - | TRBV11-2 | TGTGCCAGCACCCGCGCAGGAGACACCGGGGAGCTGTTTTTT | CASTRAGDTGELFF
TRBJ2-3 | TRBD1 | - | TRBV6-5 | TGTGCCAGCAGTTCCTTAAGGACAGGGCGGGGAGATACGCAGTATTTT | CASSSLRTGRGDTQYF
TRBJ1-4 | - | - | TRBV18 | TGTGCCAGCTCACCCCGGGGGGCCTCTAATGAAAAACTGTTTTTT | CASSPRGASNEKLFF
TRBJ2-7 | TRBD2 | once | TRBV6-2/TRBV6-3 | TGTGCCAGCAGTTACTCGTGGCCCGGGACTAGCGGGAGGAACTCCTACGAGCAGTACTTC | CASSYSWPGTSGRNSYEQYF